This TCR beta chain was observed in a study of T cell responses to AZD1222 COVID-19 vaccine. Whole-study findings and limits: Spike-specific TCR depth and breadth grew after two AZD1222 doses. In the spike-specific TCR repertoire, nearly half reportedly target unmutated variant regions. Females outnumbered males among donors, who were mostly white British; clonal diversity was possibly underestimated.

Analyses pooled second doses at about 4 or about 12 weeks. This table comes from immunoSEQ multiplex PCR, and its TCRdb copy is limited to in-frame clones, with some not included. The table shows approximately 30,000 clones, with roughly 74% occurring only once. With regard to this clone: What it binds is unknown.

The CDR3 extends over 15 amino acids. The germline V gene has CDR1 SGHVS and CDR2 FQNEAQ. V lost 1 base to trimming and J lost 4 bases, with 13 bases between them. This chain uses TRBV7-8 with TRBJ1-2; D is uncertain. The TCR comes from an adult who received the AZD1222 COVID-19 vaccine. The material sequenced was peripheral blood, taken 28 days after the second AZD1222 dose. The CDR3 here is CASSLEVGRAYGYTF. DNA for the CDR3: TGTGCCAGCAGCTTAGAGGTGGGCAGAGCCTATGGCTACACCTTC.